These T cell receptor beta chains were read from a single sample in a study of blood T cell repertoires in COVID-19. The repertoire was sequenced with immunoSEQ multiplex PCR; TCRdb's copy has only in-frame clones and lacks some. The sample has about 170,000 clones, roughly 93% seen once. Sequenced: peripheral blood. The receptors derive from a man between 18 and 35 years old with COVID-19, enrolled during active disease. The CDR3 runs from the conserved cysteine through the conserved F or W. The D gene is left open where the match is weak. Clone size is shown for a subset of rows, as once, few, many or a class of expanded clone.

D gene | J gene | V gene | clone size | CDR3 protein | CDR3 DNA
TRBD1 | TRBJ2-1 | TRBV7-7 | NA | CASSPGTGNHNEQFF | TGTGCCAGCAGCCCCGGGACAGGGAACCACAATGAGCAGTTCTTC
TRBD1 | TRBJ2-3 | TRBV19 | few | CASSRPGQGTDTQYF | TGTGCCAGTAGCCGCCCCGGACAGGGCACAGATACGCAGTATTTT
NA | TRBJ2-2 | TRBV27 | NA | CASSLRTANTGELFF | TGTGCCAGCAGTTTGAGGACAGCAAACACCGGGGAGCTGTTTTTT
TRBD2 | TRBJ2-7 | TRBV14 | NA | CASSPTSGTSVDEQYF | TGTGCCAGCAGCCCGACTAGCGGGACTTCAGTGGACGAGCAGTACTTC
NA | TRBJ1-6 | TRBV5-1 | NA | CASSPGLNSPLHF | TGCGCCAGCAGCCCCGGACTGAATTCACCCCTCCACTTT
NA | TRBJ1-6 | TRBV30 | few | CAWTLTGLSPLHF | TGTGCCTGGACCCTGACAGGTCTTTCACCCCTCCACTTT
TRBD1 | TRBJ1-1 | TRBV2 | NA | CASSGDRPYTEAFF | TGTGCCAGCAGTGGGGACAGGCCCTACACTGAAGCTTTCTTT
NA | TRBJ1-2 | TRBV28 | NA | CASSLQGGYGYTF | TGTGCCAGCAGTTTACAGGGAGGCTATGGCTACACCTTC
NA | TRBJ1-2 | TRBV6-5 | few | CATSFAWDSGYTF | TGTGCCACCTCCTTCGCCTGGGACTCTGGCTACACCTTC
NA | TRBJ1-2 | TRBV9 | few | CASSPASGYGYTF | TGTGCCAGCAGCCCCGCGAGCGGCTATGGCTACACCTTC
NA | TRBJ1-1 | TRBV6-5 | once | CASSYVGGEAFF | TGTGCCAGCAGTTACGTTGGCGGGGAAGCTTTCTTT
TRBD2 | TRBJ2-7 | TRBV13 | NA | CASSLGTSGLGEQYF | TGTGCCAGCAGCTTAGGGACTAGCGGGCTGGGGGAGCAGTACTTC
NA | TRBJ1-2 | TRBV6-5 | NA | CASSYLTTVAYGYTF | TGTGCCAGCAGTTACTTAACGACAGTTGCCTATGGCTACACCTTC
NA | TRBJ2-2 | TRBV5-6 | NA | CASSFGPNTGELFF | TGTGCCAGCAGCTTTGGCCCGAACACCGGGGAGCTGTTTTTT
NA | TRBJ1-2 | TRBV7-2 | NA | CASSLGGWGGYTF | TGTGCCAGCAGCTTAGGGGGCTGGGGCGGCTACACCTTC
NA | TRBJ2-2 | TRBV4-2 | NA | CASSLLGQSTNTGELFF | TGTGCCAGCAGCCTTTTAGGACAGTCCACGAACACCGGGGAGCTGTTTTTT
TRBD2 | TRBJ2-1 | TRBV6-5 | NA | CASSHLAGVMNEQFF | TGTGCCAGCAGTCACCTAGCGGGAGTGATGAATGAGCAGTTCTTC
NA | TRBJ2-1 | TRBV11-2 | NA | CASSSLASPYNEQFF | TGTGCCAGCAGCTCTCTAGCGAGCCCCTACAATGAGCAGTTCTTC
NA | TRBJ1-5 | TRBV28 | NA | CASSGDRNSNQPQHF | TGTGCCAGCAGCGGCGACAGGAATAGCAATCAGCCCCAGCATTTT
NA | TRBJ2-7 | TRBV7-2 | NA | CASRPMRDSYYEQYF | TGTGCCAGCAGGCCTATGAGGGACTCATACTACGAGCAGTACTTC
NA | TRBJ2-1 | TRBV10-3 | NA | CAISESGRANEQFF | TGTGCCATCAGTGAATCGGGCAGGGCCAATGAGCAGTTCTTC
TRBD2 | TRBJ2-1 | TRBV4-2 | NA | CASSVPGLAGLYEQFF | TGTGCCAGCAGCGTTCCGGGACTAGCGGGCTTGTATGAGCAGTTCTTC
NA | TRBJ1-2 | TRBV5-1 | NA | CASSLARGFEGYTF | TGCGCCAGCAGCTTGGCACGAGGATTCGAAGGCTACACCTTC
TRBD2 | TRBJ2-7 | TRBV30 | NA | CAWSNFRTSGSYEQYF | TGTGCCTGGAGCAACTTTAGGACTAGCGGTTCCTACGAGCAGTACTTC
TRBD1 | TRBJ2-2 | TRBV9 | NA | CASSVGQGYTGELFF | TGTGCCAGCAGCGTAGGACAGGGCTACACCGGGGAGCTGTTTTTT
NA | TRBJ1-2 | TRBV28 | NA | CATHFPAGYGYTF | TGTGCCACCCATTTCCCGGCAGGGTATGGCTACACCTTC
NA | TRBJ1-5 | TRBV11-2 | few | CASSLVWGRHQPQHF | TGTGCCAGCAGCTTAGTCTGGGGGCGGCATCAGCCCCAGCATTTT
NA | TRBJ2-1 | TRBV19 | NA | CASSPLRDEQFF | TGTGCCAGTAGTCCCCTCAGGGATGAGCAGTTCTTC
TRBD1 | TRBJ1-6 | TRBV5-5 | NA | CASSFLDRETSPLHF | TGTGCCAGCAGCTTCCTGGACAGGGAGACTTCACCCCTCCACTTT
NA | TRBJ2-5 | TRBV27 | NA | CASSLWSGETQYF | TGTGCCAGCAGTTTATGGAGTGGGGAGACCCAGTACTTC
TRBD1 | TRBJ1-6 | TRBV14 | NA | CASSQVQGGGSPLHF | TGTGCCAGCAGCCAAGTACAGGGGGGAGGATCACCCCTCCACTTT
NA | TRBJ2-7 | TRBV24-1 | NA | CATSDAGAGDPYEQYF | TGTGCCACCAGTGATGCTGGCGCAGGCGATCCCTACGAGCAGTACTTC
NA | TRBJ2-7 | TRBV12-2 | NA | CASRRSRDEQYF | TGTGCAAGTCGCCGTTCCAGGGACGAGCAGTACTTC
TRBD2 | TRBJ2-4 | TRBV29-1 | NA | CSVEGGPGLLAKNIQYF | TGCAGCGTTGAGGGAGGTCCGGGACTACTAGCCAAAAACATTCAGTACTTC
NA | TRBJ2-1 | TRBV29-1 | few | CSVEERDPSYNEQFF | TGCAGCGTTGAAGAGCGAGATCCCTCCTACAATGAGCAGTTCTTC
TRBD2 | TRBJ2-2 | TRBV27 | NA | CASSSAGFTGELFF | TGTGCCAGCAGTTCAGCGGGATTCACCGGGGAGCTGTTTTTT
NA | TRBJ1-2 | TRBV5-1 | NA | CASSLEAGIDYGYTF | TGCGCCAGCAGCTTGGAGGCAGGGATTGACTATGGCTACACCTTC
TRBD2 | TRBJ2-3 | TRBV10-3 | once | CAISDAAGRPDTQYF | TGTGCCATCAGTGATGCAGCGGGACGACCAGATACGCAGTATTTT
TRBD2 | TRBJ2-3 | TRBV27 | once | CASSLVPSGWITDTQYF | TGTGCCAGCAGTTTAGTCCCTAGCGGGTGGATCACAGATACGCAGTATTTT
NA | TRBJ2-1 | TRBV7-9 | NA | CASSFTGEQFF | TGTGCCAGCAGCTTTACTGGTGAGCAGTTCTTC
TRBD2 | TRBJ2-5 | TRBV7-2 | once | CASSSRLAGVGTQYF | TGTGCCAGCAGCTCCCGACTAGCGGGAGTGGGGACCCAGTACTTC
TRBD1 | TRBJ1-2 | TRBV27 | NA | CASSLRTGPNYGYTF | TGTGCCAGCAGTCTGAGGACAGGGCCTAACTATGGCTACACCTTC
NA | TRBJ1-2 | TRBV6-5 | NA | CASSYFRDGYTF | TGTGCCAGCAGTTATTTTCGCGATGGCTACACCTTC
NA | TRBJ1-5 | TRBV27 | NA | CASGGSGSLQPQHF | TGTGCCAGTGGGGGGTCAGGGTCCCTTCAGCCCCAGCATTTT
NA | TRBJ2-1 | TRBV9 | NA | CASSGTGQYNEQFF | TGTGCCAGCAGCGGGACTGGACAGTACAATGAGCAGTTCTTC
NA | TRBJ1-1 | TRBV9 | NA | CASSETEYTEAFF | TGTGCCAGCAGCGAAACGGAGTACACTGAAGCTTTCTTT
TRBD1 | TRBJ1-6 | TRBV7-2 | NA | CASSPRDRGLSSPLHF | TGTGCCAGCAGCCCCAGGGACAGGGGTCTGAGTTCACCCCTCCACTTT
TRBD1 | TRBJ1-2 | TRBV6-5 | NA | CASSFTGTGNYGYTF | TGTGCCAGCAGTTTCACCGGGACAGGGAACTATGGCTACACCTTC
NA | TRBJ2-1 | TRBV6-5 | NA | CASSSITVNEQFF | TGTGCCAGCAGTTCTATCACGGTCAATGAGCAGTTCTTC
TRBD1 | TRBJ1-1 | TRBV6-5 | NA | CASSRGPNTEAFF | TGTGCCAGCAGCAGGGGGCCGAACACTGAAGCTTTCTTT
TRBD1 | TRBJ2-1 | TRBV5-1 | NA | CASSLAAGTGRYNEQFF | TGCGCCAGCAGCTTGGCCGCCGGGACAGGGAGATACAATGAGCAGTTCTTC
TRBD2 | TRBJ2-1 | TRBV27 | NA | CASRELAGQNNEQFF | TGTGCCAGCAGGGAATTAGCGGGCCAGAACAATGAGCAGTTCTTC
TRBD2 | TRBJ2-7 | TRBV28 | NA | CASSPSWAGGLSYEQYF | TGTGCCAGCAGTCCCTCCTGGGCGGGAGGGCTTTCCTACGAGCAGTACTTC
NA | TRBJ2-1 | TRBV6-5 | NA | CASSYSDNYEQFF | TGTGCCAGCAGTTACTCTGACAACTATGAGCAGTTCTTC
TRBD2 | TRBJ2-3 | TRBV27 | NA | CASRAFLAGGPLDTQYF | TGTGCCAGCAGAGCGTTTTTAGCGGGAGGGCCATTGGATACGCAGTATTTT
TRBD2 | TRBJ2-3 | TRBV30 | few | CAWRLAGEKGTQYF | TGTGCCTGGCGACTAGCGGGAGAAAAGGGTACGCAGTATTTT
NA | TRBJ2-1 | TRBV18 | NA | CASSPGRDGQFF | TGTGCCAGCTCACCGGGGCGGGATGGGCAGTTCTTC
NA | TRBJ2-1 | TRBV3-1/TRBV3-2 | NA | CASSQDRGTYNEQFF | TGTGCCAGCAGCCAAGACAGGGGTACCTACAATGAGCAGTTCTTC
NA | TRBJ2-7 | TRBV18 | NA | CASSKGPAPPYEQYF | TGTGCCAGCTCAAAGGGGCCCGCGCCACCCTACGAGCAGTACTTC